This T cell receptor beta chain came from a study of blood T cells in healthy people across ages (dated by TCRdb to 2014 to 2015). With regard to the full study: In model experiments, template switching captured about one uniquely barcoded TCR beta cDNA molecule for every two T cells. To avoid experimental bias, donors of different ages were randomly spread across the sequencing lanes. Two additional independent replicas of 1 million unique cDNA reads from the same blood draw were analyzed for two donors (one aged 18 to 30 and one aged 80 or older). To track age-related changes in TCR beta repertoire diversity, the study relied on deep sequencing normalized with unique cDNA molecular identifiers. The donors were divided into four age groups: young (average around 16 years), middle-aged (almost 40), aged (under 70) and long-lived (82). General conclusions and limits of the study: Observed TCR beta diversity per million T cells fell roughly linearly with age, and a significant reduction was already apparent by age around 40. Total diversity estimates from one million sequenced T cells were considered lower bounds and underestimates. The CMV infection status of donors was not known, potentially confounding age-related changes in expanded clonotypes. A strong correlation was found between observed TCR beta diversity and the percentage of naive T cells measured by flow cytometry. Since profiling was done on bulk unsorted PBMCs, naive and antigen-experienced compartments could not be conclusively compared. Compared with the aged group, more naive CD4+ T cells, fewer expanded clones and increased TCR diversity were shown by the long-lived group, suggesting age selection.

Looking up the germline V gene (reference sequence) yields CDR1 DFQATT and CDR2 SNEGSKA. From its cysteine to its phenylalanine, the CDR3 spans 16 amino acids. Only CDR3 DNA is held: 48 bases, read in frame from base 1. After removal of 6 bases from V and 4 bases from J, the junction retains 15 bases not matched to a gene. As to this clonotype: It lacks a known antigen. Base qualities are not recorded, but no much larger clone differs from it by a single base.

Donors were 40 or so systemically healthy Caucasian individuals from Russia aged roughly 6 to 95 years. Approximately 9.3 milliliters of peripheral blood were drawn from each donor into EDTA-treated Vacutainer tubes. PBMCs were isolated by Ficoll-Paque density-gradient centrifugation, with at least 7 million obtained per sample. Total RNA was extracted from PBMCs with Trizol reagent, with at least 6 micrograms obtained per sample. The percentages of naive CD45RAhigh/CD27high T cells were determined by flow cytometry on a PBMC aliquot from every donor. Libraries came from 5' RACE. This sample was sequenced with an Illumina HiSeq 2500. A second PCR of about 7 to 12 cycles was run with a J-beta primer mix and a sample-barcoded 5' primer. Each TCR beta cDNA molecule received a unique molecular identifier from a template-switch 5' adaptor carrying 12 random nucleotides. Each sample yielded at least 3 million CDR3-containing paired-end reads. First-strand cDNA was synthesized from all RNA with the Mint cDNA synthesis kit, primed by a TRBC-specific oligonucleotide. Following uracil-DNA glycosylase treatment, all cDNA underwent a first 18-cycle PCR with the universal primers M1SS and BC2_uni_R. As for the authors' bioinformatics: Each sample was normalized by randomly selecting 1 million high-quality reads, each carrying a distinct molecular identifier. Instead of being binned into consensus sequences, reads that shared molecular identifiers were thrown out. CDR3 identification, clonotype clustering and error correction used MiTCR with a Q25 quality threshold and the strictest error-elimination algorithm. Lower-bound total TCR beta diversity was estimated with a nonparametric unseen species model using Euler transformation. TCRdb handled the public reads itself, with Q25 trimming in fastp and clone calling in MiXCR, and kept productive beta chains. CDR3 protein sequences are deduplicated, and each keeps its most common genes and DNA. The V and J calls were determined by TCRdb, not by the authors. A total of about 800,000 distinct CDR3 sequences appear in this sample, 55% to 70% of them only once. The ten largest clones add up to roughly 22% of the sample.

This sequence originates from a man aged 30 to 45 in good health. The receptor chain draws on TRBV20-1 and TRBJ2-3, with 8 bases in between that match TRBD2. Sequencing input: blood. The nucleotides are TGCAGTGCAAAAAAGGGGGGCGGGAGGACCTCAGATACGCAGTATTTT. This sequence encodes CSAKKGGGRTSDTQYF.